Listed here are 3 T cell receptor beta chains from one sample, sequenced in a study of T cell responses to AZD1222 COVID-19 vaccine. TCRdb keeps only in-frame clones here, not all; method: immunoSEQ multiplex PCR. The sample lists around 100,000 clones, roughly 86% seen once, with 3% to 3.5% in the top ten. The sequencing used peripheral blood, collected 28 days after the second dose of the MenACWY control vaccine. These receptors came from an adult who received the MenACWY meningococcal vaccine as a control.

The chain uses TRBV28 and TRBJ1-6, with D tentatively TRBD1 (5 bases). CDR1 and CDR2 (germline): MDHEN, SYDVKM. The CDR3 extends over 18 amino acids. Deletions cut 4 bases from V and 7 bases from J, with 23 bases between. The CDR3 protein is CASSSYGGKGAHNSPLHF. CDR3 sequence (DNA): TGTGCCAGCAGTTCTTATGGGGGAAAAGGGGCCCACAATTCACCCCTCCACTTT.

DNA for the CDR3: TGTGCCAGCAGGGAGCTGTTTTTT. Protein: CASRELFF. This chain uses TRBV12-1 with TRBJ2-2. TRBV12-1 is recorded as a pseudogene. This CDR3 region has 8 residues.

The chain carries TRBV19 and TRBJ2-7; 13 bases are a match to TRBD2. Germline CDR1 and CDR2: LNHDA and SQIVND (reference sequence). V trimming: 5 bases; J trimming: 3 bases; junction bases outside the gene matches: 4. This CDR3 spans 15 amino acids. CDR3 residues: CASSPTSGGVYEQYF. As DNA, the CDR3 is TGTGCCAGTAGTCCCACTAGCGGGGGGGTCTACGAGCAGTACTTC.